The clone carrying this T cell receptor (beta chain) was seen ten or more times. Trimming stripped 6 bases from V and 3 bases from J, with 16 bases between. The CDR3 length is 15 residues. Germline V lookup: CDR1 SNHLY, CDR2 FYNNEI. These data originate in a study of neurological immune-mediated disorders. The time point denotes: technical triplicate 2. The cDNA was synthesized by means of template-switch 5'RACE, which was carried out with 10-nucleotide random UMIs. MiXCR, applied by TCRdb to the 5' RACE reads, yields one record per CDR3 protein. The sample lists more than 50,000 distinct CDR3 sequences, approximately 25% occurring once.

The sequence came from a man aged 60-69 years with HTLV-1-associated myelopathy (HAM/TSP). Sequenced: PBMCs. V is TRBV2 and J is TRBJ2-3; tentatively, D is TRBD2 (5 bases). CDR3 sequence (DNA): TGTGCCAGCAGAGGGTTAGCGCAGAGGACAGATACGCAGTATTTT. It encodes CASRGLAQRTDTQYF.